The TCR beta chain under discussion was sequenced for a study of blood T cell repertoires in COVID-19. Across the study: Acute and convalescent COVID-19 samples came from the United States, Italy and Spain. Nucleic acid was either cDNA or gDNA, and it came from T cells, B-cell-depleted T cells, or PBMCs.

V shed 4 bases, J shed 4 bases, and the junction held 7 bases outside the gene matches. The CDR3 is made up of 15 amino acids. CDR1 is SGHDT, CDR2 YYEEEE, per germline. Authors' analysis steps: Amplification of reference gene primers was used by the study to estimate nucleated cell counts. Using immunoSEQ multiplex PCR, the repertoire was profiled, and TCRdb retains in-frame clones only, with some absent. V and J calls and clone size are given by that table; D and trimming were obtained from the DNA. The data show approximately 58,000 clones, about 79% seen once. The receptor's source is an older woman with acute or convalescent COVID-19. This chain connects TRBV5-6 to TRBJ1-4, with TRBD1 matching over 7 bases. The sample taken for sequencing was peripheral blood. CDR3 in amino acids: CASSGGQDLNEKLFF. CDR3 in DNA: TGTGCCAGCAGCGGTGGACAGGATCTTAATGAAAAACTGTTTTTT.